The 14 T cell receptor beta chains below all came from one sample that was sequenced in a study of T cells after yellow fever vaccination. TCRdb fed the 5' RACE reads into MiXCR, producing one record per CDR3 protein. Here the sample spans 25,000 to 30,000 distinct CDR3 sequences, roughly 6.1% being singletons. The sequenced sample was PBMCs, either bulk or a sorted T-cell subset (CD4+, CD8+, memory, or dextramer-sorted; not recorded which), obtained on the day of the yellow fever booster vaccination. These receptors all stem from a man younger than 40 who received the YFV17D yellow fever vaccine.

Relative to its sample, this clonotype is medium-sized. The gene calls are TRBV7-8 and TRBJ2-3, with D possibly being TRBD2 (5 bases). Trimming stripped 8 bases from V and 2 bases from J, with 14 bases between. Germline loops: CDR1 SGHVS, CDR2 FQNEAQ. This CDR3 spans 14 amino acids. The CDR3 is CASYSGSYTDTQYF. In DNA form, the CDR3 reads TGTGCCAGCTACTCGGGATCTTACACAGATACGCAGTATTTT.

This clonotype was seen only once. One end of the junction is discordant with germline, which a read error may explain. This chain links TRBV20-1 with TRBJ1-1; 10 positions agree with TRBD1. The germline V gene has CDR1 DFQATT and CDR2 SNEGSKA (reference sequence). The CDR3 has 12 amino acids. The CDR3 is CSAKTGGAEAFF. The CDR3 DNA follows: TGCAGTGCTAAGACAGGGGGCGCTGAGGCTTTCTTT.

Ten or more counts support this clonotype. The V and J genes are TRBV5-1 and TRBJ2-2; 7 bases line up with TRBD1. The CDR3 contains 15 residues. The J segment lost 0 bases and the V segment lost 4 bases, leaving 3 bases of the junction unmatched. The V gene's germline CDR1 is SGHRS and CDR2 YFSETQ. The CDR3 nucleotides read TGCGCCAGCAGCGGGGGACAGTCGAACACCGGGGAGCTGTTTTTT. Protein: CASSGGQSNTGELFF.

At least ten counts were recorded for this clonotype. The genes are TRBV11-1 and TRBJ2-1, with a tentative D call TRBD2 (6 bases). In germline, CDR1 is SGHAT, CDR2 FQDESV (reference sequence). This CDR3 comprises 15 residues. The V and J ends lost 5 bases and 8 bases respectively, with 19 bases between them. As DNA, the CDR3 is TGTGCCAGCAGCCGAATGGAGGGTCACGGGGATGAGCAGTTCTTC. Protein product: CASSRMEGHGDEQFF.

The chain recombines TRBV11-2 with TRBJ2-1; 8 bases are shared with TRBD1. This CDR3 has 15 residues. From germline, CDR1 is SGHAT and CDR2 FQNNGV. With 4 bases clipped from V and 0 bases from J, the junction kept 2 bases outside the gene matches. The CDR3 bases are TGTGCCAGCAGCTCCGACAGGGGCTCCTACAATGAGCAGTTCTTC. This codes for CASSSDRGSYNEQFF.

There are many counts of this clonotype. This sequence joins TRBV18 and TRBJ2-1; no clear D. This CDR3 spans 13 amino acids. With 2 bases removed from V and 10 bases from J, the gap between germline ends came to 12 bases. Germline V gene sequence: CDR1 KGHSH, CDR2 LQKENI. CDR3 DNA sequence: TGTGCCAGCTCACCAGCTTTATCCGGGGAGCAGTTCTTC. Protein product: CASSPALSGEQFF.

This clonotype was seen a few times. The genes are TRBV7-6 and TRBJ2-3; 9 positions match TRBD2. The junction had 10 bases not matched to a gene; V was cut back by 5 bases and J by 4 bases. CDR1 SGHVS and CDR2 FNYEAQ come from the germline V gene. CDR3 length equals 16 residues. CDR3 in amino acids: CASSTPGGGVADTQYF. The CDR3 coding sequence is TGTGCCAGCAGCACCCCCGGCGGGGGGGTGGCAGATACGCAGTATTTT. Combining the CDR3 with reference TRBV7-6 and TRBJ2-3 gives the whole variable domain GAGVSQSPRYKVTKRGQDVALRCDPISGHVSLYWYRQALGQGPEFLTYFNYEAQQDKSGLPNDRFSAERPEGSISTLTIQRTEQRDSAMYRCASSTPGGGVADTQYFGPGTRLTVL.

The chain joins TRBV20-1 to TRBJ2-2; a weak D match, TRBD1 (6 bases). Trimming stripped 7 bases from V and 7 bases from J, with 16 bases between. Germline CDR1 and CDR2: DFQATT and SNEGSKA (reference sequence). The CDR3 runs 13 residues. The CDR3 DNA is TGCAGTGTATTTCAGGGGTATATCGGGGAGCTGTTTTTT. The encoded protein is CSVFQGYIGELFF.

This clonotype was observed at least ten times. V usage is TRBV5-1 and J usage is TRBJ2-3; 7 bases fit TRBD2. V was pared by 6 bases and J by 2 bases, with 9 bases of the junction left unmatched. The CDR3 is 15 residues long. Germline V lookup: CDR1 SGHRS, CDR2 YFSETQ. CDR3 DNA: TGCGCCAGCACCATTGGGAGGGTCCCCACAGATACGCAGTATTTT. Protein sequence: CASTIGRVPTDTQYF.

This clonotype appeared many times. The V gene is TRBV5-6, the J gene TRBJ2-1; possible D gene TRBD2, 6 bases. CDR3 length: 16 residues. Germline V CDR1 and CDR2: SGHDT, YYEEEE. Deletions cut 4 bases from V and 5 bases from J, with 19 bases between. CDR3 sequence reads: CASSRLAATGDNEQFF. For the CDR3, the DNA is TGTGCCAGCAGCAGATTAGCGGCCACGGGTGACAATGAGCAGTTCTTC.

This clonotype was recorded at least ten times. This chain uses TRBV6-1 with TRBJ1-2; TRBD1 might be the D (5 bases). The CDR3 length is 15 residues. V lost 3 bases, J lost 4 bases, and 15 bases lay in between. CDR1 is MNHNS, CDR2 SASEGT, per germline. CDR3 nucleotide sequence: TGTGCCAGCAGTGAGGGACCTACCGAGGGCTATGGCTACACCTTC. Encoded protein: CASSEGPTEGYGYTF.

In this sample, this clonotype turned up a few times. The chain employs TRBV19 and TRBJ2-1; tentatively, D is TRBD2 (5 bases). The CDR3 runs 16 residues. The germline V gene encodes CDR1 LNHDA and CDR2 SQIVND (reference sequence). With 4 bases removed from V and 3 bases from J, the gap between germline ends came to 16 bases. The CDR3 loop is CASSTTKSGFYNEQFF. As DNA, the CDR3 is TGTGCCAGTAGTACCACGAAGAGCGGATTCTACAATGAGCAGTTCTTC.

This sequence joins TRBV12-3 or TRBV12-4 and TRBJ2-5; D possibly corresponds to TRBD1 (5 bases). Trimming pared 4 bases from V and 4 bases from J, leaving 19 bases between. The CDR3 totals 16 residues. The CDR3 sequence is CASSWGRSASGETQYF. CDR3 bases: TGTGCCAGCAGTTGGGGCCGGAGCGCCTCGGGAGAGACCCAGTACTTC.

This clonotype was recorded at least ten times. V usage is TRBV6-6 and J usage is TRBJ1-5; D is possibly TRBD1 (6 bases). V was shortened by 6 bases and J by 15 bases, with 21 bases between the two germline ends. Germline V CDR1 and CDR2: MNHNY, SVGAGI (reference sequence). The CDR3 is 13 residues long. Here the CDR3 DNA reads TGTGCCAGCAGCCGGGACACCTACTCTAGGTGGCATTTT. Protein sequence: CASSRDTYSRWHF.